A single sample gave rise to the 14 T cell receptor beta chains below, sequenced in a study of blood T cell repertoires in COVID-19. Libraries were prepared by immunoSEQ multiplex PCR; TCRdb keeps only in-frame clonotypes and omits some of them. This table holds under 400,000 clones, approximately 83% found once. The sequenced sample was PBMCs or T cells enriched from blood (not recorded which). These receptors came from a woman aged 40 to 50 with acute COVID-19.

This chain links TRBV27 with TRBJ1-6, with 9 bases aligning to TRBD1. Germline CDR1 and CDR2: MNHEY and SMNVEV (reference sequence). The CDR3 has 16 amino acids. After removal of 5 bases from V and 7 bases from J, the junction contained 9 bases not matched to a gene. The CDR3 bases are TGTGCCAGCAGTCTGTACGGACAGGGGTACAATTCACCCCTCCACTTT. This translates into CASSLYGQGYNSPLHF.

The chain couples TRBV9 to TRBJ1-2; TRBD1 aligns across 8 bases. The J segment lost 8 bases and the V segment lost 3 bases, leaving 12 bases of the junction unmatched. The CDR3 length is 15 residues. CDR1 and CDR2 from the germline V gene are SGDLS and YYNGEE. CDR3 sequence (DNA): TGTGCCAGCAGCGAGCGAACAGGGGGTTCGTCCGGCTACACCTTC. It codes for CASSERTGGSSGYTF.

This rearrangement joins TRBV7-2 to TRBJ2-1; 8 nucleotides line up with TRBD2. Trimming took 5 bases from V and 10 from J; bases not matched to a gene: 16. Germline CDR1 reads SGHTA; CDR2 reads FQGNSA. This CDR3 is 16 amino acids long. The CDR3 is CASSLGRGLVMGEQFF. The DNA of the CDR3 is TGTGCCAGCAGCCTTGGTAGGGGACTAGTTATGGGGGAGCAGTTCTTC.

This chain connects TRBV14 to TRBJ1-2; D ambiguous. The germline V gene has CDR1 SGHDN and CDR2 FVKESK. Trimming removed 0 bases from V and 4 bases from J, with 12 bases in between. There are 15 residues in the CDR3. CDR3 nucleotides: TGTGCCAGCAGCCAAGATCCCAGGCACTCCTATGGCTACACCTTC. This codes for CASSQDPRHSYGYTF. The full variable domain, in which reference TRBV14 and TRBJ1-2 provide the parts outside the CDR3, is EAGVTQFPSHSVIEKGQTVTLRCDPISGHDNLYWYRRVMGKEIKFLLHFVKESKQDESGMPNNRFLAERTGGTYSTLKVQPAELEDSGVYFCASSQDPRHSYGYTFGSGTRLTVV.

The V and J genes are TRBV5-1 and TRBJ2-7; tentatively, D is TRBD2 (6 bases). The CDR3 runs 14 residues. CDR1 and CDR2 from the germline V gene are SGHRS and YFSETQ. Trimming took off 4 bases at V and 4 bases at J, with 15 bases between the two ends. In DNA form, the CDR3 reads TGCGCCAGCAGCCCAACCGGGACTCATTACGAGCAGTACTTC. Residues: CASSPTGTHYEQYF.

The chain's CDR3 is CASSLARGNEKLFF. The CDR3 region has the DNA TGCGCCAGCAGCTTGGCCAGGGGAAATGAAAAACTGTTTTTT. J is TRBJ1-4 and V is TRBV5-1; TRBD1 is a possible D gene (6 bases). V shed 0 bases and J shed 5 bases, with 8 bases lying between them. The length of the CDR3 is 14 residues. Germline CDR1 SGHRS, CDR2 YFSETQ.

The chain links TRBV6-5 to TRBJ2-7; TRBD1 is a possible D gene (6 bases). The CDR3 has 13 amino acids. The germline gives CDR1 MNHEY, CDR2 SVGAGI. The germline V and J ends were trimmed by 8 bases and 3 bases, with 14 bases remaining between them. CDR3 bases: TGTGCCAGCGGTAACAGGGTCGGCTACGAGCAGTACTTC. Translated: CASGNRVGYEQYF.

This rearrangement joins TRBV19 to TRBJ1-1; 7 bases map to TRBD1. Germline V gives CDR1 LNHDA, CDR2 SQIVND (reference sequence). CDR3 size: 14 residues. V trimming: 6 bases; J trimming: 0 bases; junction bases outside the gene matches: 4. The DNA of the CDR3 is TGTGCCAGTAGGGGGACAGCTATGAACACTGAAGCTTTCTTT. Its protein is CASRGTAMNTEAFF.

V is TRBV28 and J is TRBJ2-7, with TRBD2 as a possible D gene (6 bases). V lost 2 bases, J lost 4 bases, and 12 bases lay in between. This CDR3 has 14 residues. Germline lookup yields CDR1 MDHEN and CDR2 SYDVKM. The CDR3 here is CASSLSGGLYEQYF. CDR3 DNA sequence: TGTGCCAGCAGTTTAAGTGGGGGACTGTACGAGCAGTACTTC. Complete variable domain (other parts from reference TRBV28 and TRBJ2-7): DVKVTQSSRYLVKRTGEKVFLECVQDMDHENMFWYRQDPGLGLRLIYFSYDVKMKEKGDIPEGYSVSREKKERFSLILESASTNQTSMYLCASSLSGGLYEQYFGPGTRLTVT.

CDR3 residues: CATSRDSSSGSSYEQYF. In DNA, the CDR3 is TGTGCCACCAGCAGAGATTCGTCTAGCGGAAGCTCCTACGAGCAGTACTTC. This chain links TRBV15 with TRBJ2-7; TRBD2 matches at 7 bases. Looked up from germline, CDR1 is LNHNV and CDR2 is YYDKDF (reference sequence). CDR3 length: 17 amino acids. The J segment lost 0 bases and the V segment lost 0 bases, leaving 8 bases of the junction unmatched.

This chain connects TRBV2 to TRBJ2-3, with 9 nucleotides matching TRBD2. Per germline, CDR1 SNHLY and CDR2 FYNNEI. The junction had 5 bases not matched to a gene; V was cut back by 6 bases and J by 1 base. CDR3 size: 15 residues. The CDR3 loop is CASSGGGEGTDTQYF. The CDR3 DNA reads TGTGCCAGCAGCGGCGGGGGGGAAGGCACAGATACGCAGTATTTT.

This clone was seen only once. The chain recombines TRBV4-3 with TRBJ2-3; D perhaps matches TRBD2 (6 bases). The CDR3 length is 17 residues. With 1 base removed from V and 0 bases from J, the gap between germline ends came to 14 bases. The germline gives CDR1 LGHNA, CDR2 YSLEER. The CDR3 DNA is TGCGCCAGCAGCCAAGGTGCTCGGCGGGGAAGCACAGATACGCAGTATTTT. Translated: CASSQGARRGSTDTQYF.

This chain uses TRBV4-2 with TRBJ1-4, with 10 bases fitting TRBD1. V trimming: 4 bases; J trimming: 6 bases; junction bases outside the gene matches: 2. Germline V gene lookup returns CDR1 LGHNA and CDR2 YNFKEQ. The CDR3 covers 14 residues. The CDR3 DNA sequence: TGTGCCAGCAGCCTAGGACAGGGGGATGAAAAACTGTTTTTT. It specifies CASSLGQGDEKLFF.

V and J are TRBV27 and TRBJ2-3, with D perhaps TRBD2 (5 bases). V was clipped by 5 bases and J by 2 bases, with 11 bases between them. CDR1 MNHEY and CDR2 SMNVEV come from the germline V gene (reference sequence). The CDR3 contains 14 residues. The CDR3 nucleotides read TGTGCCAGCAGTCTCACTAGTTTCACAGATACGCAGTATTTT. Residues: CASSLTSFTDTQYF.